The sequence of this T cell receptor beta chain was determined in a study of cytotoxic CD8 clonotypes in ibrutinib-treated CLL. The table came from immunoSEQ multiplex PCR; TCRdb's copy has only in-frame clones and leaves some out. Of more than 200,000 clones in the sample, around 70% are singletons; the top ten hold 15%. With regard to this clone: Its antigen is undetermined.

Study results and limitations: Rising at ibrutinib response, clonality subsequently fell back toward baseline at progression.

Germline V gene data show CDR1 as SGHKS and CDR2 as YYEKEE (reference sequence). The CDR3 runs 16 residues. V trimming: 7 bases; J trimming: 4 bases; junction bases outside the gene matches: 11. Material: PBMCs, obtained after 24 months of ibrutinib treatment. V and J are TRBV5-5 and TRBJ2-3, with TRBD2 matching over 11 bases. The source of this sequence is a human donor with chronic lymphocytic leukemia. The CDR3 DNA sequence: TGTGCCAGCGCCATTATAGCGGGAGGGCCGTCAGATACGCAGTATTTT. Residues: CASAIIAGGPSDTQYF.